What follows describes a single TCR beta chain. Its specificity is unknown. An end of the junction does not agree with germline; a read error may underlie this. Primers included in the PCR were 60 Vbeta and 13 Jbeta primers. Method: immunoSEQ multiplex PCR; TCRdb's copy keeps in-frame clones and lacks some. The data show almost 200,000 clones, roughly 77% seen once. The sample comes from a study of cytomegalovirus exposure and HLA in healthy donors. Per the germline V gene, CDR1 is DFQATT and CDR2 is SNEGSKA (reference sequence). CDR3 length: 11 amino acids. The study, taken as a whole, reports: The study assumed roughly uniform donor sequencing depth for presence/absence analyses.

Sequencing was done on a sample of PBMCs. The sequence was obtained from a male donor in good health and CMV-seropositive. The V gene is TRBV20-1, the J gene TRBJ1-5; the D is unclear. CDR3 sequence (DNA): TGCAGTGCCGCTAGCCATCAGCCCCAGCATTTT. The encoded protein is CSAASHQPQHF.